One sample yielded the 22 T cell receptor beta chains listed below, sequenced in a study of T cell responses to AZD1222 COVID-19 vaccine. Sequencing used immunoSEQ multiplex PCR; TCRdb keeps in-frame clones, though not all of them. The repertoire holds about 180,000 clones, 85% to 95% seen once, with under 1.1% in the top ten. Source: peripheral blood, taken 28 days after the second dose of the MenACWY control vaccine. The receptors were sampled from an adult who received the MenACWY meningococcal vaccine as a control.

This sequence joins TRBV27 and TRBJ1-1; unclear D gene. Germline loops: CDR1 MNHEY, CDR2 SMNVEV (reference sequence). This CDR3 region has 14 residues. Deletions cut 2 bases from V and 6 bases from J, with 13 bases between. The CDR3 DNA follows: TGTGCCAGCAGTTTAAGGGAAACAATCCCTGAAGCTTTCTTT. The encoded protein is CASSLRETIPEAFF.

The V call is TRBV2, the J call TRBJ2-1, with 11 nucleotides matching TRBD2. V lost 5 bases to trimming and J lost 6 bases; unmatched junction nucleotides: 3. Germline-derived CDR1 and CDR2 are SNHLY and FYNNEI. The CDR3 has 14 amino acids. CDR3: CASSPGLAVNEQFF. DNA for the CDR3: TGTGCCAGCAGTCCGGGACTAGCGGTCAATGAGCAGTTCTTC.

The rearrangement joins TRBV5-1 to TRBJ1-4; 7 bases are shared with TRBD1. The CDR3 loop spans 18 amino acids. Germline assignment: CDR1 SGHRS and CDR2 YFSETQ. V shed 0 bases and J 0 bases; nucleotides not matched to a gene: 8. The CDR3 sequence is CASSLEYRGPATNEKLFF. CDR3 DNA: TGCGCCAGCAGCTTGGAGTACAGGGGACCTGCAACTAATGAAAAACTGTTTTTT.

CDR3 amino acids: CALGQGIVRKLFF. CDR3 nucleotide sequence: TGTGCCTTGGGGCAGGGGATAGTTCGGAAACTGTTTTTT. The chain joins TRBV30 to TRBJ1-4, with a tentative D call TRBD1 (6 bases). With 7 bases removed from V and 11 bases from J, the gap between germline ends came to 20 bases. CDR3 length: 13 amino acids. Germline CDR1 GTSNPN, CDR2 SVGIG (reference sequence).

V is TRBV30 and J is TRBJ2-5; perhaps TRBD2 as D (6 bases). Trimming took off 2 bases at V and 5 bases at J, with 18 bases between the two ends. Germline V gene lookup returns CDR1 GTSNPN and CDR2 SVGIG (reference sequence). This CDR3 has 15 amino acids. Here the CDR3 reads CAWSPPGVRWETQYF. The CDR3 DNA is TGTGCCTGGAGTCCCCCGGGAGTCAGGTGGGAGACCCAGTACTTC.

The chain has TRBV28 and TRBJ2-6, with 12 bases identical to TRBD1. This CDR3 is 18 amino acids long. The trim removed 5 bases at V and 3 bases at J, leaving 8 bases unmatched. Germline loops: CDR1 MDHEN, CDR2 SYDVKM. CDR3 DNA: TGTGCCAGCAGTCCCGCCGGGACAGGGGGCTATGGGGCCAACGTCCTGACTTTC. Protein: CASSPAGTGGYGANVLTF.

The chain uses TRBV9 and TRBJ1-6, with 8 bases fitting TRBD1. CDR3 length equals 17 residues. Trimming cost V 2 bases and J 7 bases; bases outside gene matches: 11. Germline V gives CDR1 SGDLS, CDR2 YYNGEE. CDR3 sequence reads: CASSVSTRTGMNSPLHF. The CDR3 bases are TGTGCCAGCAGCGTCTCAACGCGGACAGGGATGAATTCACCCCTCCACTTT.

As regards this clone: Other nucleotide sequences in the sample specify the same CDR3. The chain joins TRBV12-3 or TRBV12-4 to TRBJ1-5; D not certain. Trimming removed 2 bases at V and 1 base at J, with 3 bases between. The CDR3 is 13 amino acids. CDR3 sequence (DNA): TGTGCCAGCAGTTTACTCAGCAATCAGCCCCAGCATTTT. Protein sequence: CASSLLSNQPQHF.

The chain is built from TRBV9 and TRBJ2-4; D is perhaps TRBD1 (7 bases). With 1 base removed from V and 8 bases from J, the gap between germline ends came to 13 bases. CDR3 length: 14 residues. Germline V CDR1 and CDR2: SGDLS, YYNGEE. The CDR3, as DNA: TGTGCCAGCAGCGTATGGTCAGGGGGGTACATTCAGTACTTC. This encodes CASSVWSGGYIQYF.

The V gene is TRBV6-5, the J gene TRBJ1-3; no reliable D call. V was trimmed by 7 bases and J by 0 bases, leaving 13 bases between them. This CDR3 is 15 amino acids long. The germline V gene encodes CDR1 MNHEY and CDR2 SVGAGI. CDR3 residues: CASKFGQNSGNTIYF. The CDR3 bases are TGTGCCAGCAAATTCGGGCAGAACTCTGGAAACACCATATATTTT.

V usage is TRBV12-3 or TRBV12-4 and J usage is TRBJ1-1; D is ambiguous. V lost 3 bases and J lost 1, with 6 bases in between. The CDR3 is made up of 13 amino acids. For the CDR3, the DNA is TGTGCCAGCAGTTTTATCCCGAACACTGAAGCTTTCTTT. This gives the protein CASSFIPNTEAFF.

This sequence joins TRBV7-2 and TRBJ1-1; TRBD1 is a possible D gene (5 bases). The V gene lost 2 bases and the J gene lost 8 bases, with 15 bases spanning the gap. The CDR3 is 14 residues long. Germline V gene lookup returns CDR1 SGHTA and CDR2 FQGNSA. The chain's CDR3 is CASSLTRGFAEAFF. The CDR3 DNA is TGTGCCAGCAGCTTAACGAGGGGTTTCGCAGAAGCTTTCTTT.

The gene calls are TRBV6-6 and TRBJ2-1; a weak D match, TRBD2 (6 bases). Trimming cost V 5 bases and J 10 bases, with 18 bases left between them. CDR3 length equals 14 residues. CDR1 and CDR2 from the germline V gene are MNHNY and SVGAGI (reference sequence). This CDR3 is CASSRGLSGGEQFF. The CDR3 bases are TGTGCCAGCAGTAGGGGACTCTCCGGAGGGGAGCAGTTCTTC.

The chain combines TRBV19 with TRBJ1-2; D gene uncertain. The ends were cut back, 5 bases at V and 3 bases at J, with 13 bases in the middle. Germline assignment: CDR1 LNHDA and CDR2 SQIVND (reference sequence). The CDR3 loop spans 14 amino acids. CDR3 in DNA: TGTGCCAGTAGTTCGGATATACGGTACTATGGCTACACCTTC. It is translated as CASSSDIRYYGYTF. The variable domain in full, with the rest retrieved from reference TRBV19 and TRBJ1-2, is DGGITQSPKYLFRKEGQNVTLSCEQNLNHDAMYWYRQDPGQGLRLIYYSQIVNDFQKGDIAEGYSVSREKKESFPLTVTSAQKNPTAFYLCASSSDIRYYGYTFGSGTRLTVV.

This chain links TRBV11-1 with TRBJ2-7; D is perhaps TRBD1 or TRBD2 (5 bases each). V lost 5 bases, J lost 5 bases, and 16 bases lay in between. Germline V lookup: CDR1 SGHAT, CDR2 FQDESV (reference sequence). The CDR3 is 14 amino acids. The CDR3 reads CASSRDGTLDEQYF. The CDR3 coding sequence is TGTGCCAGCAGCCGAGACGGGACCCTTGACGAGCAGTACTTC.

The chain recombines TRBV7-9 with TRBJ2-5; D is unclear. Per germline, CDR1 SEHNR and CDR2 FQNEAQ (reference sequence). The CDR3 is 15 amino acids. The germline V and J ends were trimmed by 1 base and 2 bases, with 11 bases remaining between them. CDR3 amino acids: CASSLDHGRQETQYF. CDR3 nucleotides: TGTGCCAGCAGCTTAGACCATGGCAGGCAAGAGACCCAGTACTTC.

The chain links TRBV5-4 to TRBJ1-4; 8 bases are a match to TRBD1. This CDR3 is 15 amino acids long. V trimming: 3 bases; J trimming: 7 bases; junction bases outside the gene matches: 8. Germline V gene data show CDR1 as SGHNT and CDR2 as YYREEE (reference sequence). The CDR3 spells CASSWGTGSVEKLFF. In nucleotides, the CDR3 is TGTGCCAGCAGCTGGGGGACAGGCAGTGTTGAAAAACTGTTTTTT.

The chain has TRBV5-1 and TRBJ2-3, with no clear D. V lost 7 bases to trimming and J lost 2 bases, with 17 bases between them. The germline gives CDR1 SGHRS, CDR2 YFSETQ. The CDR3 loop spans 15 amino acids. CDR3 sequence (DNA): TGCGCCAGCGGGCGTGGCGGCCGTCTCACAGATACGCAGTATTTT. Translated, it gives CASGRGGRLTDTQYF.

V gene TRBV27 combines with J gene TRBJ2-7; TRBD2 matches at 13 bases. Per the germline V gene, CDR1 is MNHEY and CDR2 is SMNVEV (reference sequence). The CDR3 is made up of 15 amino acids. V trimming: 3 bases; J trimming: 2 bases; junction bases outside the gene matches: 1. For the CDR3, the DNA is TGTGCCAGCAGTTTCGGGACTAGCGGGGCCTACGAGCAGTACTTC. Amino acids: CASSFGTSGAYEQYF.

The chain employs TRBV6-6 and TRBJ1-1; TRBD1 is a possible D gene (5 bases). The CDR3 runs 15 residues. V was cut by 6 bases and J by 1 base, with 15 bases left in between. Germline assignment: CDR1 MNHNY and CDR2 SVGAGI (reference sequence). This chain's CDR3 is CASSPPRGGNTEAFF. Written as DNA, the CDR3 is TGTGCCAGCAGCCCTCCCCGCGGGGGGAACACTGAAGCTTTCTTT.

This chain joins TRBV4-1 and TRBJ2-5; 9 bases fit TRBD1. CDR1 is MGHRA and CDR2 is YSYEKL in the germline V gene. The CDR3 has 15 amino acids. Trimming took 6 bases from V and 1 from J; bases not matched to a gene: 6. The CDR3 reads CASSRDRVGQETQYF. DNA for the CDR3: TGCGCCAGCAGTCGGGACAGGGTCGGCCAAGAGACCCAGTACTTC.

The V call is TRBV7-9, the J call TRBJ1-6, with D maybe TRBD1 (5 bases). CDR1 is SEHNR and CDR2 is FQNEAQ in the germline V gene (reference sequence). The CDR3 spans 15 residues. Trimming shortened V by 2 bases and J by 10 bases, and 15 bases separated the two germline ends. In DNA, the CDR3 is TGTGCCAGCAGCTTACTCTTGCAGGGAGGATCACCCCTCCACTTT. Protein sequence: CASSLLLQGGSPLHF.